This T cell receptor (beta chain) derives from a study of shared clonotypes between healthy human individuals (dated by TCRdb to 2018 to 2020). Regarding the complete study: The cohort included three men and two women between 18 and 49 years of age. For each donor, CD4 naive and CD4 memory were each given three plates, CD8 naive was given two plates, and CD8 memory was given one plate. Blood TCR repertoires of a handful of healthy adults were deeply sequenced to estimate repertoire size and the extent of clonotype sharing between individuals. To increase sequencing depth and limit assay-specific biases, different laboratories used diverse techniques to prepare libraries and sequence TCR repertoires. Between about 0.94 and 8.9 billion PBMCs per donor were obtained by leukapheresis.

V gives up 7 bases and J gives up 0 bases, and the segment between their germline ends measures 10 bases. CDR1 MDHEN and CDR2 SYDVKM were looked up in the germline V gene. Reading from cysteine to phenylalanine, the CDR3 counts 15 amino acids. Just CDR3 DNA is preserved here, 45 bases in frame from base 1. Here is what the overall study found, with its caveats: When several donors were compared, the shared fraction of clonotypes was 5% to 6.5% for naive CD4, 3.5% for naive CD8, 2.3% for memory CD4, and around 0.4% for memory CD8. Estimated clonotype richness was generally larger for naive than for memory subsets. Because the study included only a small number of donors, the genetic and exposure-history diversity represented was limited. Even with the large sequencing depth, rarefaction of the sorted-subset datasets indicated that sequencing was incomplete. Clonotypes shared by all four sorted-subset donors showed higher generation probabilities than non-shared clonotypes. Only blood was sampled, and tissue TCR repertoires likely differ from those in blood. Pairwise subsampling led to the expectation that sequencing depth would affect the degree of clonotype sharing among donors.

Using the deep immunoSEQ assay, TCR CDR3 regions were amplified from genomic DNA by multiplex PCR. For each cell subset, the extracted genomic DNA was distributed evenly across all wells of several immunoSEQ 96-well plates, and each plate served as one replicate. For sorted subsets, approximately 0.2 ug of genomic DNA, equivalent to 30,000 or so T cell genomes, went into each replicate PCR. The purified libraries were quantified using a Qubit 3.0 fluorometer, sized with a Bioanalyzer 2100, and then quantified again using the KAPA Library Quantification kit. Each immunoSEQ 96-well plate was sequenced on its own single-read 150-cycle Illumina NextSeq 550 flow cell. Processing in the source paper ran as follows. Because only junctional sequences without quality scores were contained in the immunoSEQ output, filtering matching that applied to full-length reads could not be performed. Sequences were annotated with PyIR, a Python wrapper for IgBLAST v1.9, using IMGT germline references to assign V/J genes and CDR3. Reads with weak V/J assignments (E-value above 1e-6), missing CDR3, stop codons, out-of-frame junctions, or ambiguous translated residues were removed. V3J clonotypes were defined as sequences sharing an identical inferred V gene, J gene, and CDR3 amino acid sequence. Percentage overlap between repertoires was calculated by dividing the number of shared unique clonotypes by the size of the smaller repertoire. Richness of each repertoire was evaluated using RTK rarefaction, the Chao1 estimator, and Recon v2.1 estimates of unobserved clonotypes. Generation probabilities for all TCRbeta clonotypes obtained by the gDNA method from a handful of donors were computed using OLGA. In its TCRdb copy, this immuneACCESS table keeps in-frame sequences only and misses some clones. Where compared with another copy, unresolved V genes explain less than half of these, and the others have no known cause. For V, J and clone size, that table is used; D and trimming come from the DNA. Within this sample are about 2.1 million clones, with over 85% of them counted one time only. Of the sample, less than 2% falls within the top ten clones.

CD8 naive samples consisted of CD45RO-negative cells that were positively selected for CCR7, yielding a CD45RA+CCR7+ population without TemRA cells. Healthy HIV-negative adults with no recently reported acute infections or vaccinations were included as donors. All donors were Caucasian adults living in Nashville, Tennessee, USA. Blood was obtained by leukapheresis, after which PBMCs were separated by Ficoll-Histopaque density gradient centrifugation and cryopreserved in liquid nitrogen vapor phase. Purity and quantity of every magnetically sorted T cell population were checked by analytical flow cytometry. Genomic DNA was isolated from each sorted fraction and quantified by UV absorbance on a Nanodrop 2000c. Notes on this clone: The clone's antigen remains unknown. Qualities for individual bases were not recorded, and no much larger clone is one base off.

The chain joins TRBV28 to TRBJ2-6; the D gene is perhaps TRBD2, on 5 matching bases. Material for sequencing was naive CD8+ T cells from PBMCs. This sample's cell subset or site label indicates: CD45RA+CCR7+. This TCR came from a man between 18 and 35 years old in good health. Some clones in this sample may be carry-over from other donors' samples. Here the CDR3 is given as CASIRSGSGANVLTF. The DNA sequence reads TGTGCCAGCATCCGCAGCGGCTCTGGGGCCAACGTCCTGACTTTC.